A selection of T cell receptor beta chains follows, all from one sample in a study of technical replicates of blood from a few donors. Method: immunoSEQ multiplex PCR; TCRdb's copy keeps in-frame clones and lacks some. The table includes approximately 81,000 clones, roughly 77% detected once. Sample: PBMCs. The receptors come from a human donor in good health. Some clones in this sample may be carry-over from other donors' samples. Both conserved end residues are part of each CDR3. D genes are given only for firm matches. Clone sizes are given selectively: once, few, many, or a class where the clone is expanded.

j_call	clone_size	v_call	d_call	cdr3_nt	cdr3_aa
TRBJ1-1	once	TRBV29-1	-	TGCAGCGTGGCCCTTGGAGGTTACGAAGCTTTCTTT	CSVALGGYEAFF
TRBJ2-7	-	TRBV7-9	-	TGTGCCAGCGGCATTACTAGCTCCTACGAGCAGTACTTC	CASGITSSYEQYF
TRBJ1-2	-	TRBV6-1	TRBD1	TGTGCCAGCATGGATACAGGGGCTAACTATGGCTACACCTTC	CASMDTGANYGYTF
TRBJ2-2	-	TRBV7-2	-	TGTGCCAGCAGCTTACCGGTCGGACTGGGTGTCGGGGAGCTGTTTTTT	CASSLPVGLGVGELFF
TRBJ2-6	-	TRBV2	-	TGTGCCAGCAGTGACCCTAGCGGGGCCAACGTCCTGACTTTC	CASSDPSGANVLTF
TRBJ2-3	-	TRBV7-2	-	TGTGCCAGCAGCAGACAAAGCCGGGGAGATACGCAGTATTTT	CASSRQSRGDTQYF
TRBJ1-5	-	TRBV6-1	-	TGTGCCAGCAGTGAAGTCAGGACGAGGGGCAATCAGCCCCAGCATTTT	CASSEVRTRGNQPQHF
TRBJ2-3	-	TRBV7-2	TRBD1	TGTGCCAGCAGCCCGCAGGGGGTGATCACAGATACGCAGTATTTT	CASSPQGVITDTQYF
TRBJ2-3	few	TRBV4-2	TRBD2	TGTGCCAGCAGCCAAGATTGGGCGGGCGGGGGGTCCGATACGCAGTATTTT	CASSQDWAGGGSDTQYF
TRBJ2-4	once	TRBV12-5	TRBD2	TGTGCTAGCGGGCCCGGGAGGGCCGACATTCAGTACTTC	CASGPGRADIQYF
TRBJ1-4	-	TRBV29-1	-	TGCAGCGTCCTAGGGGCGGATAATGAAAAACTGTTTTTT	CSVLGADNEKLFF
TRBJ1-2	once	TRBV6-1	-	TGTGCCAGCAGTGTAGTCTGGGGCTACACCTTC	CASSVVWGYTF
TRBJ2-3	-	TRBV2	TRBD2	TGTGCCAGCAGTTCACGGGGGGGAGCAGATACGCAGTATTTT	CASSSRGGADTQYF
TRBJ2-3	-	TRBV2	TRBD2	TGTGCCAGCAGCCGGGGGGGTGGAGATACGCAGTATTTT	CASSRGGGDTQYF
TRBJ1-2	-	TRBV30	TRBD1	TGTGCCTGGAGTGTTTACAGGGGGGGTGGCTACACCTTC	CAWSVYRGGGYTF
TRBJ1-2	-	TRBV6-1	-	TGTGCCAGCAGTGAATCTTTGATGAGGTCCCCCACCCCTTATGGCTACACCTTC	CASSESLMRSPTPYGYTF
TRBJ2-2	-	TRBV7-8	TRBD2	TGTGCCAGCAGCTATCGAGGGACTAGCGGGGCGAACACCGGGGAGCTGTTTTTT	CASSYRGTSGANTGELFF
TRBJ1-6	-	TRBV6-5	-	TGTGCCAGCACACTGGGGGGGAAAAATTCACCCCTCCACTTT	CASTLGGKNSPLHF
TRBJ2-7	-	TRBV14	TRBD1	TGTGCCAGCAGCCCCAGGGGGCTTTACGAGCAGTACTTC	CASSPRGLYEQYF
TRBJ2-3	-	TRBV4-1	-	TGCGCCAGCAGCCCCCGACAGGAGGTTACAGATACGCAGTATTTT	CASSPRQEVTDTQYF
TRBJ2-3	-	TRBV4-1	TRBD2	TGCGCCAGCAGCCAAGAGAGGCTGGGCGGACTAGCGGGGGATACGCAGTATTTT	CASSQERLGGLAGDTQYF
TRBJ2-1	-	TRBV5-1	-	TGCGCCAGCAGCTTGGAGGAGACAGCTTGGGAGCAGTTCTTC	CASSLEETAWEQFF
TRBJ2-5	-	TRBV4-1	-	TGCGCCAGCAGCCACTTCTGGCCACCGGAGACCCAGTACTTC	CASSHFWPPETQYF
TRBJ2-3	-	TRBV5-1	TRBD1	TGCGCCAGCAGCTCCAACAGGGGCGGCACAGATACGCAGTATTTT	CASSSNRGGTDTQYF
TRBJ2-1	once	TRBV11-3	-	TGTGCCAGCAGCTTAGCAGGCGAGCAGTTCTTC	CASSLAGEQFF
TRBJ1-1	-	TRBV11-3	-	TGTGCCAGCAGCTTAGGAGTGAACACTGAAGCTTTCTTT	CASSLGVNTEAFF
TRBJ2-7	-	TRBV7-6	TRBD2	TGTGCCAGCAGCCAACACAGCGGGATGGAAATCGAGCAGTACTTC	CASSQHSGMEIEQYF
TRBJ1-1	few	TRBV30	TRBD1	TGTGCCTGGAGTGAGACAGGGGCCACTGAAGCTTTCTTT	CAWSETGATEAFF
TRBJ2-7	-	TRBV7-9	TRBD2	TGTGCCAGCAGCCCTAGCGGATACGAGCAGTACTTC	CASSPSGYEQYF
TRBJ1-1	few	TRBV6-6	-	TGTGCCATCCGGGACACCCTGAACACTGAAGCTTTCTTT	CAIRDTLNTEAFF
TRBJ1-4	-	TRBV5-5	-	TGTGCCAGCAGCTTGCTGGGGCAGAGAGAAAAACTGTTTTTT	CASSLLGQREKLFF
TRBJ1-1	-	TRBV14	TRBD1	TGTGCCAGCAGCCAAGATTTCCGGGACAGGGTTATAGACACTGAAGCTTTCTTT	CASSQDFRDRVIDTEAFF
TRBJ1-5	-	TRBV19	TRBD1	TGTGCCAGTAGTTCACAGGGGGCGGGCAATCAGCCCCAGCATTTT	CASSSQGAGNQPQHF
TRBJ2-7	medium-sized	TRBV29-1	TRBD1	TGCAGCGCCATGCCAGGGGGCTCTTCCTACGAGCAGTACTTC	CSAMPGGSSYEQYF
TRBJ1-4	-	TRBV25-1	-	TGTGCCAGCAGTGATTATCAAACTAATGAGGAACTGTTTTTT	CASSDYQTNEELFF
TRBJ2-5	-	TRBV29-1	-	TGCAGCGCACCGCGAACCCAAGAGACCCAGTACTTC	CSAPRTQETQYF
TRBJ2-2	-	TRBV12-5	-	TGTGCTAGTGGCTTAAGACAGGATTCCGGGGAGCTGTTTTTT	CASGLRQDSGELFF
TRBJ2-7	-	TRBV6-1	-	TGTGCCAGCAGTGAAGAAGGTGCAGGGGCCTACGAGCAGTACTTC	CASSEEGAGAYEQYF
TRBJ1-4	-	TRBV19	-	TGTGCCAGTAGTATAGATGGGAGGGGTCTTTTGATTTTT	CASSIDGRGLLIF
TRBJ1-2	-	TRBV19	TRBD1	TGTGCCAGTAGTATTCAGGGGGACTATGGCTACACCTTC	CASSIQGDYGYTF
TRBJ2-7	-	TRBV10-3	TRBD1	TGTGCCATCAGTCAGGACAGGGTGGGGTCATTGCGATTC	CAISQDRVGSLRF
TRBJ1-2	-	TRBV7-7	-	TGTGCCAGCAGCCCTACCGGGATCTATGGCTACACCTTC	CASSPTGIYGYTF
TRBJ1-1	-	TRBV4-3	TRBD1	TGCGCCAGCAGCCAAACCCCTCCCGGGACAGGGGTTGAAGCTTTCTTT	CASSQTPPGTGVEAFF
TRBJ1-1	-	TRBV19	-	TGTGCCAGTACCTTACCTGGGAGCACTGAAGCTTTCTTT	CASTLPGSTEAFF
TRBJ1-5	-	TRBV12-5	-	TGTGCTAGTGGTATAAATCAGGGAAATCAGCCCCAGCATTTT	CASGINQGNQPQHF
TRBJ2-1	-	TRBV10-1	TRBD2	TGCGCCAGCAGTCCCAATAGCGGGAGGGCCAGCAATGAGCAGTTCTTC	CASSPNSGRASNEQFF
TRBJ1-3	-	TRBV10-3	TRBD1	TGTGCCACAGGTGGGGACAGGGGGCCTGGAAACACCATATATTTT	CATGGDRGPGNTIYF
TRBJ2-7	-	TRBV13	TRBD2	TGTGCCAGCAGCTTGGGCGGGAGGGAGTACGAGCAGTACTTC	CASSLGGREYEQYF
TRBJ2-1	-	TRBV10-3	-	TGTGCCATCAGTGGGATCGGCGGAACGGAGCGCAATGAGCAGTTCTTC	CAISGIGGTERNEQFF
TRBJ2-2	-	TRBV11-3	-	TGTGCCAGCAGCCTCGGACAGAGAAACACCGGGGAGCTGTTTTTT	CASSLGQRNTGELFF
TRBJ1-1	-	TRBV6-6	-	TGTGCCAGCACCACTGCTCAACAGGGAAACACTGAAGCTTTCTTT	CASTTAQQGNTEAFF
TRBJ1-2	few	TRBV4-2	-	TGTGCCAGCAGCGGATGGACAGCCACCAACTACGGGGACTATGGCTACACCTTC	CASSGWTATNYGDYGYTF